Below are 12 T cell receptor beta chains sequenced from a single sample in a study of beta chain features in type 1 diabetes. Study observations and caveats: For Type 1 diabetes patients, all four CD4+ subsets carried TCRB CDR3s that were moderately but significantly shorter.

The antigens these receptors bind are not known. Expressed TCRB transcripts were sequenced after all isolated RNA was converted to cDNA. TCRdb's copy holds only in-frame clones and misses some; the assay was immunoSEQ multiplex PCR. The sample has 500,000 to 800,000 clones, around 12% seen once. The sample consisted of naive CD4+ T cells from blood. The receptors derive from a man under 40 with type 1 diabetes.

The genes are TRBV7-8 and TRBJ1-5; perhaps TRBD1 as D (5 bases). Trimming pared 1 base from V and 4 bases from J, leaving 17 bases between. CDR1 is SGHVS and CDR2 is FQNEAQ in the germline V gene. The CDR3 is made up of 17 amino acids. CDR3 in DNA: TGTGCCAGCAGCTTAGTCAGTGGGGGAGAGGGGAATCAGCCCCAGCATTTT. It yields the protein CASSLVSGGEGNQPQHF.

This clone was found once. V and J are TRBV6-5 and TRBJ2-1, with 8 bases lining up with TRBD1. V shed 4 bases, J shed 5 bases, and the junction held 4 bases outside the gene matches. The CDR3 length is 14 residues. CDR1 and CDR2 from the germline V gene are MNHEY and SVGAGI. CDR3 bases: TGTGCCAGCAGTTCCCTCAGGGGGCACAATGAGCAGTTCTTC. It is translated as CASSSLRGHNEQFF.

This chain uses TRBV7-2 with TRBJ1-5; tentatively, D is TRBD1 (5 bases). Looked up from germline, CDR1 is SGHTA and CDR2 is FQGNSA. The V gene lost 5 bases and the J gene lost 4 bases, with 12 bases spanning the gap. This CDR3 spans 14 amino acids. The CDR3 is CASSLQGWNQPQHF. The CDR3 bases are TGTGCCAGCAGCCTGCAGGGATGGAATCAGCCCCAGCATTTT.

This clone was counted between two and nine times. The rearrangement uses TRBV5-4 and TRBJ2-5; TRBD2 matches 8 bases. V dropped 4 bases and J dropped 5; count of bases not matched to a gene: 13. CDR1 SGHNT and CDR2 YYREEE come from the germline V gene (reference sequence). This CDR3 has 16 residues. For the CDR3, the DNA is TGTGCCAGCAGCCTGCCACCCGGGACTAGGGGGGAGACCCAGTACTTC. Protein sequence: CASSLPPGTRGETQYF.

The chain uses TRBV6-5 and TRBJ2-7; possible D gene TRBD1, 6 bases. Trimming cost V 2 bases and J 5 bases, with 16 bases left between them. CDR1 is MNHEY, CDR2 SVGAGI, per germline. CDR3 length: 15 amino acids. The CDR3 spells CASSYRSRGRDEQYF. The DNA for the CDR3 is TGTGCCAGCAGTTACCGGTCCAGGGGCCGAGACGAGCAGTACTTC.

This clone showed up just a few times. The genes are TRBV30 and TRBJ1-2; a possible D gene is TRBD1 (5 bases). This CDR3 has 13 residues. The germline V gene has CDR1 GTSNPN and CDR2 SVGIG (reference sequence). The V end lost 0 bases, the J end lost 5 bases, and 10 bases lay between the germline ends. CDR3 sequence: CAWSVDGAYGYTF. The CDR3 DNA is TGTGCCTGGAGTGTTGATGGGGCATATGGCTACACCTTC.

This clone was seen more than once but under ten times. The genes are TRBV7-2 and TRBJ2-3, with TRBD2 as a possible D gene (5 bases). V shed 4 bases and J shed 4 bases, with 15 bases lying between them. The V gene's germline CDR1 is SGHTA and CDR2 FQGNSA. The CDR3 runs to 15 residues. The chain's CDR3 is CASSSLAGLADTQYF. The DNA for the CDR3 is TGTGCCAGCAGCTCCCTAGCAGGTTTGGCAGATACGCAGTATTTT.

Only a few counts were recorded for this clone. V and J are TRBV5-1 and TRBJ2-7; D possibly corresponds to TRBD1 (6 bases). Germline lookup yields CDR1 SGHRS and CDR2 YFSETQ. Trimming pared 0 bases from V and 2 bases from J, leaving 9 bases between. This CDR3 is built from 14 residues. The CDR3 sequence is CASSLEGQTYEQYF. Here the CDR3 DNA reads TGCGCCAGCAGCTTGGAAGGACAGACCTACGAGCAGTACTTC.

A few counts support this clone. The CDR3 DNA is TGTGCCAGCACACTAGGACATAGTGAGCAGTTCTTC. Translated, it gives CASTLGHSEQFF. The chain uses TRBV28 and TRBJ2-1, with D possibly called TRBD1 or TRBD2 (5 bases each). The germline V gene has CDR1 MDHEN and CDR2 SYDVKM. The CDR3 sequence is 12 residues long. Trimming left V 7 bases short and J 9 bases short, with 13 bases between. The whole variable domain, remainder taken from reference TRBV28 and TRBJ2-1, is DVKVTQSSRYLVKRTGEKVFLECVQDMDHENMFWYRQDPGLGLRLIYFSYDVKMKEKGDIPEGYSVSREKKERFSLILESASTNQTSMYLCASTLGHSEQFFGPGTRLTVL.

V and J are TRBV27 and TRBJ1-6; tentatively, D is TRBD1 (5 bases). V shed 3 bases and J shed 9 bases, with 18 bases lying between them. Germline CDR1 reads MNHEY; CDR2 reads SMNVEV (reference sequence). This CDR3 is 16 amino acids long. CDR3 DNA: TGTGCCAGCAGTTTTAAGGGGAGTAGTATAGGTTCACCCCTCCACTTT. Amino acids: CASSFKGSSIGSPLHF.

This clone was seen a few times. This rearrangement joins TRBV19 to TRBJ2-2; D perhaps matches TRBD1 (6 bases). Germline-derived CDR1 and CDR2 are LNHDA and SQIVND (reference sequence). The germline V and J ends were trimmed by 4 bases and 6 bases, with 9 bases remaining between them. The CDR3 runs 13 residues. This CDR3 is CASSSAGAGELFF. DNA for the CDR3: TGTGCCAGTAGTAGTGCAGGGGCCGGGGAGCTGTTTTTT.

As concerns this clone: At one end, the junction sequence differs from germline, possibly due to a read error. This sequence joins TRBV5-4 and TRBJ1-4; 8 bases map to TRBD1. CDR1 is SGHNT, CDR2 YYREEE, per germline (reference sequence). CDR3 length: 11 residues. The DNA of the CDR3 is TGTGCCAGCAGCCGGACAGGGCAGGGACCATTT. Translated: CASSRTGQGPF.